The 3 T cell receptor beta chains listed next were all sequenced from one sample in a study of CD8+CD57+ T cells in acquired aplastic anemia. An expansion of CD8+CD57+ cells by flow cytometry had been shown in patients chosen for sequencing. CDR3 and TCR beta VDJ profiling relied on genomic DNA as the template. TCRdb re-analysed the reads in MiXCR, keeping a single row per CDR3 protein. The data hold about 200,000 distinct CDR3 sequences, with roughly 53% observed a single time. Sequencing was done on a sample of sorted CD4+, CD8+, or CD8+CD57+ T cells (not recorded which) from PBMCs. The receptors derive from a human donor with aplastic anemia.

The chain carries TRBV20-1 and TRBJ1-1; D is possibly TRBD1 (5 bases). V gave up 0 bases and J gave up 3 bases, with 29 bases separating them. CDR3 length equals 20 residues. The germline V gene encodes CDR1 DFQATT and CDR2 SNEGSKA (reference sequence). CDR3 residues: CSARDPLPGMLAEGYTEAFF. The CDR3 nucleotides are TGCAGTGCTAGAGATCCACTTCCAGGGATGCTGGCCGAGGGATACACTGAAGCTTTCTTT.

The rearrangement links TRBV7-6 to TRBJ2-3; D is undetermined. This CDR3 has 15 amino acids. Looked up from germline, CDR1 is SGHVS and CDR2 is FNYEAQ. V gave up 0 bases and J gave up 3 bases, with 10 bases separating them. The CDR3: CASSLAGRKTDTQYF. The CDR3 DNA reads TGTGCCAGCAGCTTAGCGGGCCGTAAGACAGATACGCAGTATTTT.

This clonotype was recorded many times. The V gene is TRBV15, the J gene TRBJ1-6; possibly TRBD1 for D (6 bases). Between the trimmed V and J ends, which lost 3 bases and 6 bases, there was a span of 9 bases. CDR3 length equals 14 residues. Germline loops: CDR1 LNHNV, CDR2 YYDKDF (reference sequence). CDR3 coding DNA: TGTGCCACCAGCAGGGACAGAATTAATTCACCCCTCCACTTT. Its protein is CATSRDRINSPLHF.